This T cell receptor (beta chain) derives from a study of blood T cell repertoires in COVID-19. Some clones are missing from TCRdb's copy, which holds only in-frame ones; the method was immunoSEQ multiplex PCR. Of fewer than 400,000 clones listed, around 85% were seen once; the top ten hold around 2%. Participants reported their clinical history, and cohort assignment relied on those reports. Within 2 weeks of study entry, exposed participants had contacted a PCR-confirmed or clinician-diagnosed COVID-19 case. This clone has a single count. V was clipped by 8 bases and J by 1 base, with 13 bases between them. CDR1 MDHEN and CDR2 SYDVKM come from the germline V gene. The CDR3 sequence is 14 residues long.

This TCR came from a woman aged 25 to 39 who had been exposed to COVID-19. This sequence joins TRBV28 and TRBJ2-3; D call uncertain. Specimen: PBMCs or T cells enriched from blood (not recorded which). CDR3: CASVVSSGTDTQYF. The CDR3 nucleotides are TGTGCCAGCGTCGTTTCGTCGGGCACAGATACGCAGTATTTT.